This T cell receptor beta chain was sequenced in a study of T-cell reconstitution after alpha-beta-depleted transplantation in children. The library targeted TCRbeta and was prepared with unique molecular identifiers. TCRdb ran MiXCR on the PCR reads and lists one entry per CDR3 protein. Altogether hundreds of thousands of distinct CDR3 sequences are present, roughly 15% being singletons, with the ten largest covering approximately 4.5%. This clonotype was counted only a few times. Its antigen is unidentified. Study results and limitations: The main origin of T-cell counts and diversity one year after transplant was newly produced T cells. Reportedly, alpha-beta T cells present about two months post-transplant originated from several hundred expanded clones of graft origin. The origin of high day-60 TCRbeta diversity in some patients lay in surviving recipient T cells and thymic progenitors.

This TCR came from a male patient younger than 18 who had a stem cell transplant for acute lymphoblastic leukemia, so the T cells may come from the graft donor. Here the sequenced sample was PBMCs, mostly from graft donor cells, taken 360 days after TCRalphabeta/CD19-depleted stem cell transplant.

The CDR3 nucleotides are TGTGCCAGCAGCCCAGGGAGAGGGCGGGGGGGCCAAGAGACCCAGTACTTC. Translating it yields CASSPGRGRGGQETQYF. The chain employs TRBV7-2 and TRBJ2-5, with TRBD2 matching over 9 bases. The germline V gene has CDR1 SGHTA and CDR2 FQGNSA. CDR3 size: 17 residues. J gave up 1 base and V 5 bases, and 11 bases lay outside the gene matches.